Listed below are T cell receptor beta chains from one sample, sequenced in a study of cytomegalovirus exposure and HLA in healthy donors. The repertoire was sequenced with immunoSEQ multiplex PCR; TCRdb's copy has only in-frame clones and lacks some. The table lists approximately 180,000 clones, more than 75% of them singletons. Sequenced sample: PBMCs. These receptors were taken from a woman in her fifties or sixties in good health and CMV-seronegative. Both conserved end residues are part of each CDR3. The D gene is left open where the match is weak. Clone size is not always given. Where it is, it says once, few, many or a class for expanded clones.

>TRBD2|few|TRBV4-2
CASNPDAGEGPLEQYF
>TRBD1|.|TRBV4-1
CASSQTGRHSRYEQYF
>TRBD1|.|TRBV6-1
CASTLGQAVNTEAFF
>TRBD1|.|TRBV10-3
CAISESPPGTGYGYTF
>TRBD1|.|TRBV28
CASTRDRSGYTF
>.|.|TRBV5-1
CASSSPGTGNYNEQFF
>TRBD1|.|TRBV20-1
CSARTGDGYTF
>TRBD2|.|TRBV19
CASSDWTRSSYEQYF
>.|.|TRBV25-1
CASTTSSLEVTEAFF
>TRBD1|.|TRBV4-3
CASSQPGQNYGYTF
>.|.|TRBV28
CASSLQGRNEQFF
>.|.|TRBV6-1
CASRLTSSNQPQHF
>TRBD1|once|TRBV7-9
CASSPGQGGDTQYF
>TRBD2|.|TRBV7-8
CASSLGLATYEQYF
>TRBD1|.|TRBV9
CASSVGGTGIYEQYF
>.|.|TRBV27
CASSFHRGGYEQYF
>.|.|TRBV4-3
CASSQDSGGSGQPQHF
>.|.|TRBV19
CASDSTVYGYTF
>TRBD1|.|TRBV27
CASSYRGRQPQHF
>TRBD1|.|TRBV9
CASSVVDRAPSETFF
>TRBD2|.|TRBV5-6
CASSLKLWGGETQYF
>.|.|TRBV6-5
CASSYPGNRNEQYF
>TRBD1|.|TRBV28
CASINSGQLFTGELFF
>.|.|TRBV9
CASSVVQGAYNEQFF
>TRBD1|.|TRBV7-8
CASSSPNRGKETQYF
>TRBD2|.|TRBV9
CASSEGLAGSYEQYF
>TRBD1|.|TRBV6-6
CASSYGGRGTGETQYF
>.|.|TRBV5-1
CASSTGGQRTPLHF
>.|.|TRBV7-3
CASSLGPRSSYNEQFF
>TRBD2|.|TRBV13
CASSLGLAASTGELFF
>.|.|TRBV7-8
CASSPLAAANTGELFF
>TRBD1|.|TRBV9
CASSLRDRESIGEKLFF
>.|.|TRBV7-9
CASSQGTTYEQYF
>TRBD1|few|TRBV19
CASSKDRGEKLFF
>.|once|TRBV10-3
CAISLHGGDTEAFF
>.|.|TRBV4-3
CASSQYSTGSGANVLTF
>TRBD1|.|TRBV10-1
CASRPQPPGQGSAKNIQYF
>TRBD1|.|TRBV5-4
CASSFDRVNYGYTF
>.|.|TRBV6-5
CASRRDVRYGYTF
>.|.|TRBV15
CATSRDRGTFSGNTIYF
>TRBD2|.|TRBV27
CASSLSGTSGGAGNSYEQYF
>.|.|TRBV11-2
CASSLEGDSNQPQHF
>.|.|TRBV28
CASRSGRVDEQYF
>.|.|TRBV5-1
CASSPRVTRMNTEAFF
>TRBD2|once|TRBV5-1
CASRYIAGGVYNEQFF